This TCR beta chain was captured by sequencing in a study of blood T cell repertoires in COVID-19. Overall study context: Sites across the United States, Italy and Spain contributed samples from acute and convalescent COVID-19.

Enrolled through a virtual design, the participants were between 18 and 89 years of age and came from fewer than 30 US areas. This clone was seen repeatedly, ten times or more. The J segment lost 5 bases and the V segment lost 2 bases, leaving 3 bases of the junction unmatched. CDR1 and CDR2 (germline): MDHEN, SYDVKM. The CDR3 spans 14 residues. In the authors' methods: From reference gene primer amplification, estimates of nucleated cell counts were derived. Generated by immunoSEQ multiplex PCR, the TCRdb table keeps only in-frame clones and is missing some. V and J calls and clone size are copied from that table; D and trimming were computed from the DNA. The data hold about 210,000 clones, with about 85% observed a single time.

The sample comprised PBMCs or T cells enriched from blood (not recorded which). The sequence derives from a woman aged 40 to 55 in a cohort exposed to, infected with or recovered from COVID-19 (not recorded which). The V and J genes are TRBV28 and TRBJ1-5; 7 bases map to TRBD1. CDR3 DNA: TGTGCCAGCAGTTTAAGGGACAGATATCAGCCCCAGCATTTT. This codes for CASSLRDRYQPQHF.